The clone carrying this T cell receptor (beta chain) was recorded a few times. Its antigen is unknown. This sample was included in a study of vaccination and CD4 T cells after COVID-19. The overall study: Convalescents were six males and four females, two of them Hispanic.

Scientists ran DNA taken from cultured CD4+ T cells through the Oncomine TCR Beta short-read assay for sequencing. The authors extracted genomic DNA from cultured CD4+ T cells. TCRdb fed the PCR reads into MiXCR, producing one record per CDR3 protein. The table lists about 23,000 distinct CDR3 sequences, less than 35% of them singletons. General study findings and limits: Clonotypes reactive to SARS-CoV-2 had a median that went up from 21 to 38, but not significantly.

The CDR3 covers 16 residues. Trimming pared 1 base from V and 2 bases from J, leaving 13 bases between. Germline CDR1 and CDR2: SGHVS and FNYEAQ. The time point was: late sampling 161 to 241 days after vaccination in three convalescent patients. The treatment denotes: roughly 11-day PBMC culture with coronavirus spike peptide pools or control peptides (ViraFEST assay). This sample comprised CD4+ T cells from blood, cultured in vitro, obtained about 7 months after SARS-CoV-2 vaccination. The chain couples TRBV7-6 to TRBJ2-3; possibly TRBD1 for D (6 bases). This clonotype was obtained from a human donor who had recovered from COVID-19. The CDR3 region is CASSLGQGLHTDTQYF. CDR3 nucleotides: TGTGCCAGCAGCTTAGGGCAGGGGCTACACACAGATACGCAGTATTTT.